Sequencing of this T cell receptor beta chain was carried out in a study of cytomegalovirus exposure and HLA in healthy donors. Data came from immunoSEQ multiplex PCR; TCRdb stores just in-frame clones and leaves some out. Counted here are around 250,000 clones, around 91% occurring once; the ten biggest clones make up less than 0.4%. The table lists this clone with a count of one. As yet, its antigen is unknown. Study conclusions and caveats: Cytomegalovirus association was assigned to 150 to 200 TCR beta chains.

The clonotype was recovered from a woman younger than 30 in good health and CMV-seronegative. The sequenced sample was PBMCs.

The CDR3 region has the DNA TGCGCCAGCAGCGAGAACGGGGTTTGGACTGAAGCTTTCTTT. Encoded protein: CASSENGVWTEAFF. The chain couples TRBV4-1 to TRBJ1-1; D uncertain. Trimming shortened V by 5 bases and J by 5 bases, and 15 bases separated the two germline ends. Germline V gene data show CDR1 as MGHRA and CDR2 as YSYEKL. The CDR3 covers 14 residues.